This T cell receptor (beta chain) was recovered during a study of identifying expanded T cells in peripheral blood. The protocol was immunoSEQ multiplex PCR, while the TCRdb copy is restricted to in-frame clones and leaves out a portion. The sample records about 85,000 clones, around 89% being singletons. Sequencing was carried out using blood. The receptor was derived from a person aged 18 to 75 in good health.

As DNA, the CDR3 is TGTGCCAGCGGGCCGGGACAGGGGGCTGAACAGCCCCAGCATTTT. Translated, it gives CASGPGQGAEQPQHF. This chain links TRBV28 with TRBJ1-5; TRBD1 aligns across 12 bases. The CDR3 is made up of 15 amino acids. Trimming at V came to 8 bases and at J to 7 bases, leaving 9 bases not matched to a gene. CDR1 is MDHEN, CDR2 SYDVKM, per germline.